This T cell receptor beta chain is drawn from a study of regulatory T cells in long-lasting Graves disease. Whole-study context: Persistent Graves' disease required over 5 years of antithyroid drugs and positive TSH receptor antibodies. Study results and limitations: No thyroid tissue was studied; the work used peripheral blood only. Gene preferences differed: TRBV28, TRBJ1-2, TRBJ2-5 in persistent cases.

Details on this clonotype: Its target is not known.

V shed 2 bases and J shed 5 bases, with 22 bases lying between them. The CDR3 is made up of 18 amino acids. Germline V gene data show CDR1 as SGHAT and CDR2 as FQNNGV. For TCR beta, libraries came from iRepertoire HTBI primers and Arm-PCR of CDR3 regions. TCRdb reprocessed the multiplex PCR reads via MiXCR and lists one record per CDR3 protein. The sample consists of roughly 500,000 distinct CDR3 sequences, roughly a fifth of them appearing once. Time point here: persistent/refractory GD, antithyroid drugs over 5 years with positive TRAb. Construction of the TCR library relied on RNA isolated from PBMCs.

This material consisted of peripheral blood mononuclear cells (PBMCs), taken when the disease was refractory, from a patient treated with antithyroid drugs. The chain joins TRBV11-2 to TRBJ1-5; D is possibly TRBD1 (5 bases). The source of this sequence is a female donor with Graves disease. The CDR3 DNA reads TGTGCCAGCAGCTTACCCCCATGGGGTGTCCAGACAGATCAGCCCCAGCATTTT. Protein product: CASSLPPWGVQTDQPQHF.